This T cell receptor beta chain was identified in a study of blood T cell repertoires in COVID-19. This CDR3 contains 15 residues. Germline V lookup: CDR1 SGHTA, CDR2 FQGNSA. J was trimmed by 4 bases and V by 5 bases; bases with no gene match: 10. Authors' processing steps: From reference gene primer amplification, estimates of nucleated cell counts were derived. The method was immunoSEQ multiplex PCR; TCRdb's version includes in-frame clones alone and lacks a portion of them. V and J calls and clone size come straight from that table; D and trimming were deduced from the DNA. The sample has around 250,000 clones; around 86% are singletons.

The chain couples TRBV7-2 to TRBJ1-1, with 7 nucleotides matching TRBD1. The sample was peripheral blood. The clonotype originates from a woman aged 70-85 years with active or convalescent COVID-19. DNA of the CDR3: TGTGCCAGCAGCCCTACTGGACAGGCGGGCACTGAAGCTTTCTTT. This gives the protein CASSPTGQAGTEAFF. Combining the CDR3 with reference TRBV7-2 and TRBJ1-1 gives the whole variable domain GAGVSQSPSNKVTEKGKDVELRCDPISGHTALYWYRQSLGQGLEFLIYFQGNSAPDKSGLPSDRFSAERTGGSVSTLTIQRTQQEDSAVYLCASSPTGQAGTEAFFGQGTRLTVV.